The source of this T cell receptor beta chain is a study of blood T cell repertoires in COVID-19. Study-wide background: The cDNA or gDNA used as material had been derived from T cells, B-cell-depleted T cells, or PBMCs.

CDR3 length: 13 residues. V was clipped by 9 bases and J by 1 base; unmatched bases: 4. The V gene's germline CDR1 is MNHEY and CDR2 SVGAGI. The protocol was immunoSEQ multiplex PCR, while the TCRdb copy is restricted to in-frame clones and leaves out a portion. The sample consists of hundreds of thousands of clones, about 83% of them appearing once. V usage is TRBV6-5 and J usage is TRBJ1-2; 8 bases fit TRBD1. The receptor's source is a man older than 75 with acute or convalescent COVID-19. The sequenced material came from peripheral blood. As DNA, the CDR3 is TGTGCCAGTGAAACAGGGGGTAACTATGGCTACACCTTC. It translates to CASETGGNYGYTF.